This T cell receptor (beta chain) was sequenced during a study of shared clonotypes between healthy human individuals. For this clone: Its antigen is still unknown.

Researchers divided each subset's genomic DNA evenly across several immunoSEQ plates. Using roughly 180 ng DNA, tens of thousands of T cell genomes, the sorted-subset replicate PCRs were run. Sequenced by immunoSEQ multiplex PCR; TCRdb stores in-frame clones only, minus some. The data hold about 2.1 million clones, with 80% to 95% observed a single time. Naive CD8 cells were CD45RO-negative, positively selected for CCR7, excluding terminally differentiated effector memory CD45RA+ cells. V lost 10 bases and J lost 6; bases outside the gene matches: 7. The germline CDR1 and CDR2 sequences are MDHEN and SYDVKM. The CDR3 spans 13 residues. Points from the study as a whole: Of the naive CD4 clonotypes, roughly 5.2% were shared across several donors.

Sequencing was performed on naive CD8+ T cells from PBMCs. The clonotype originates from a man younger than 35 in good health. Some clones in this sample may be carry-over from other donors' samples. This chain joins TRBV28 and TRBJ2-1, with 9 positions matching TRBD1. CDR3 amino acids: CATRDRVGNEQFF. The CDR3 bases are TGTGCCACCAGGGACAGGGTGGGCAATGAGCAGTTCTTC.